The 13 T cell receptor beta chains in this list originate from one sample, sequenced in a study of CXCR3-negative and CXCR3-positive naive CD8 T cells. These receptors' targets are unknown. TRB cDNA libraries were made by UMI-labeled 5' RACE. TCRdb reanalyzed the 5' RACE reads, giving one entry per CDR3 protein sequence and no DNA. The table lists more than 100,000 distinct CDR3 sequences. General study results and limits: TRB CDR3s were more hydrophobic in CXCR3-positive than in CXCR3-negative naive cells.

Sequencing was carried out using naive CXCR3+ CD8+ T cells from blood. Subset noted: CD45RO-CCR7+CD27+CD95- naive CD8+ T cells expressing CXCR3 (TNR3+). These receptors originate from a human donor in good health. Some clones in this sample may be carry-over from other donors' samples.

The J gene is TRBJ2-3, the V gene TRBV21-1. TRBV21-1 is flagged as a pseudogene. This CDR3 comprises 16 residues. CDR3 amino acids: CASSSNGVPNTDTQYF.

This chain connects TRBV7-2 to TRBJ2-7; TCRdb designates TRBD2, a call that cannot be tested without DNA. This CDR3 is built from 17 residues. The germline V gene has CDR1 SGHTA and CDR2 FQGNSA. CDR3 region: CASSLPRTSGGFLEQYF.

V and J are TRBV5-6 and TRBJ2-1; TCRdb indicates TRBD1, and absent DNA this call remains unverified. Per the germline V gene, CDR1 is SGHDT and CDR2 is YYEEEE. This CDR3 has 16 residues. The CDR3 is CASSLSRDRGGNEQFF.

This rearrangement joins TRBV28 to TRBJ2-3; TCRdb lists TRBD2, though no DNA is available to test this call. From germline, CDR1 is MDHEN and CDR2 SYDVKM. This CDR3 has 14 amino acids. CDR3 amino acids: CASRPAGGTDTQYF. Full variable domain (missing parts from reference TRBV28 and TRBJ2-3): DVKVTQSSRYLVKRTGEKVFLECVQDMDHENMFWYRQDPGLGLRLIYFSYDVKMKEKGDIPEGYSVSREKKERFSLILESASTNQTSMYLCASRPAGGTDTQYFGPGTRLTVL.

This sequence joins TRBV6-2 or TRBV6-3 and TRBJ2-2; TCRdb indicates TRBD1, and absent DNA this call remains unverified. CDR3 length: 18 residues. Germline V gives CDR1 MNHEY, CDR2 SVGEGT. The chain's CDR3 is CASSSIRFGQGNTGELFF.

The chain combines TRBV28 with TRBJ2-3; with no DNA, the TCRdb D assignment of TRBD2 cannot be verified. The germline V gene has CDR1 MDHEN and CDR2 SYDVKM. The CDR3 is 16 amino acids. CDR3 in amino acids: CASSAKIAGLGDTQYF.

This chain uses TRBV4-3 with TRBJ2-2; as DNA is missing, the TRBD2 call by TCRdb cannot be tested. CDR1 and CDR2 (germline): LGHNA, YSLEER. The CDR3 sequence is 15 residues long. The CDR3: CASSQVRTNTGELFF.

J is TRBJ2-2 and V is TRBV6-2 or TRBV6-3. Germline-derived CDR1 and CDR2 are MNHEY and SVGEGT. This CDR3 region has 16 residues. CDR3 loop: CASSYLLTLSTGSCFF.

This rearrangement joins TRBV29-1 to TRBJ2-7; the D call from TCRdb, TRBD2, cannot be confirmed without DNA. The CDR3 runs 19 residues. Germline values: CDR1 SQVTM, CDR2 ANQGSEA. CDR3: CSVEGVPSGRVPHSYEQYF.

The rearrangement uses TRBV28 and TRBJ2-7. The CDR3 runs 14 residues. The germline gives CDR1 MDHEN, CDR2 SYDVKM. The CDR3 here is CASSLRVNLYEQYF.

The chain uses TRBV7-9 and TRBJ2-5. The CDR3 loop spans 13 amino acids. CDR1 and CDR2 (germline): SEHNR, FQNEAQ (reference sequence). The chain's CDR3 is CASSLSSRETQYF.

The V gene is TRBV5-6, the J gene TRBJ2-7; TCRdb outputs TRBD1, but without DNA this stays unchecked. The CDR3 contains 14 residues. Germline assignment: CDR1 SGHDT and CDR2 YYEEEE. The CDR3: CASSHGTDKYEQYF.

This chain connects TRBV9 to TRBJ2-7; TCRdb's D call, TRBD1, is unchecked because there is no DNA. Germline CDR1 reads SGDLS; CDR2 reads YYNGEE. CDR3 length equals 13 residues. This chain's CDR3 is CASSVGRGSEQYF.